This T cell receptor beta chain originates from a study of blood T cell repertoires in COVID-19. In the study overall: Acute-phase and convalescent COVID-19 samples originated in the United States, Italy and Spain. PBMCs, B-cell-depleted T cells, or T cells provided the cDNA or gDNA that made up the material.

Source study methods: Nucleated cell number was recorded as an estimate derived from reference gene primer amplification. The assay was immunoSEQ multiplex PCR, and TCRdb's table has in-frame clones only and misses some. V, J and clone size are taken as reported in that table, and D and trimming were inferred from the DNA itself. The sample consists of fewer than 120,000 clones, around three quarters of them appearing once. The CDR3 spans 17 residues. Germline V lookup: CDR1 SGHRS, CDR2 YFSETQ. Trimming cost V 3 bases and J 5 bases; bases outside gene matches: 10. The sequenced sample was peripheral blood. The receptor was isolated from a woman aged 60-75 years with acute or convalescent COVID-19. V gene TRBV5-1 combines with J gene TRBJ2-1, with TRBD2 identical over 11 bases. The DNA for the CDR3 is TGCGCCAGCAGCTGGGGCCTACTAGCGGGGGCCGACAATGAGCAGTTCTTC. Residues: CASSWGLLAGADNEQFF.